Shown below are 18 T cell receptor beta chains from a single sample sequenced in a study of blood T cell repertoires in COVID-19. TCRdb's copy holds only in-frame clones and misses some; the assay was immunoSEQ multiplex PCR. The sample has under 90,000 clones; around 88% are singletons. Specimen: peripheral blood. The receptors shown here come from a man aged 55 to 70 with acute or convalescent COVID-19.

This clone was found a few times. The genes are TRBV2 and TRBJ1-1; D not resolved. V was cut by 1 base and J by 7 bases, with 7 bases left in between. Germline values: CDR1 SNHLY, CDR2 FYNNEI. This CDR3 has 12 residues. Here the CDR3 reads CASSEGGVEAFF. CDR3 in DNA: TGTGCCAGCAGTGAAGGGGGAGTTGAAGCTTTCTTT. Drawing the rest from reference TRBV2 and TRBJ1-1, the complete variable domain is EPEVTQTPSHQVTQMGQEVILRCVPISNHLYFYWYRQILGQKVEFLVSFYNNEISEKSEIFDDQFSVERPDGSNFTLKIRSTKLEDSAMYFCASSEGGVEAFFGQGTRLTVV.

V and J are TRBV4-3 and TRBJ2-5; TRBD1 is a possible D gene (6 bases). V shed 0 bases and J shed 6 bases, with 11 bases lying between them. The CDR3 runs to 14 residues. Per germline, CDR1 LGHNA and CDR2 YSLEER. The CDR3 DNA follows: TGCGCCAGCAGCCAAGATTGGACAGAAAAGACCCAGTACTTC. This encodes CASSQDWTEKTQYF.

The J gene is TRBJ1-6, the V gene TRBV15; 9 nucleotides align to TRBD1. The CDR3 consists of 16 residues. The germline V gene has CDR1 LNHNV and CDR2 YYDKDF (reference sequence). Trimming removed 0 bases from V and 10 bases from J; junction bases left unmatched: 7. CDR3 in DNA: TGTGCCACCAGCAGAGATTCAAGACAGGGGGGATCACCCCTCCACTTT. Its protein is CATSRDSRQGGSPLHF.

V usage is TRBV6-2 or TRBV6-3 and J usage is TRBJ2-2; TRBD2 matches 10 bases. Germline CDR1 reads MNHEY; CDR2 reads SVGEGT. This CDR3 region has 16 residues. V gave up 5 bases and J gave up 0 bases; unmatched junction bases: 3. The CDR3 region has the DNA TGTGCCAGCAGTCTAGGACTAGCGGCGAACACCGGGGAGCTGTTTTTT. This gives the protein CASSLGLAANTGELFF.

The gene calls are TRBV9 and TRBJ1-2; possible D gene TRBD1, 5 bases. CDR1 and CDR2 from the germline V gene are SGDLS and YYNGEE. This CDR3 is 15 amino acids long. V was pared by 0 bases and J by 4 bases, with 13 bases between. The CDR3 DNA reads TGTGCCAGCAGCGTAGGCGGGACGGTAATCTATGGCTACACCTTC. This codes for CASSVGGTVIYGYTF.

The CDR3 DNA is TGTGCCAGTAGTATCTCTCTCACAGACAATGAGCAGTTCTTC. It codes for CASSISLTDNEQFF. The V and J genes are TRBV19 and TRBJ2-1; D is unclear. The germline V and J ends were trimmed by 3 bases and 5 bases, with 11 bases remaining between them. Germline V gene data show CDR1 as LNHDA and CDR2 as SQIVND (reference sequence). This CDR3 is built from 14 residues.

The rearrangement joins TRBV29-1 to TRBJ1-2; tentative D call: TRBD1 (6 bases). The germline V gene has CDR1 SQVTM and CDR2 ANQGSEA. This CDR3 comprises 13 residues. V lost 4 bases and J lost 0, with 9 bases in between. The CDR3 DNA is TGCAGCGTTGGACAGGCCCCTAACTATGGCTACACCTTC. This translates into CSVGQAPNYGYTF.

This clone was counted only a few times. This chain's CDR3 is CASSQTRDTQYF. CDR3 DNA: TGTGCCAGCAGCCAGACTAGAGATACGCAGTATTTT. The J gene is TRBJ2-3, the V gene TRBV12-3 or TRBV12-4; maybe TRBD2 (6 bases). The CDR3 consists of 12 residues. The V end was cut by 6 bases, the J end by 5 bases, with 9 bases between.

A note on this clone: A read error is likely, as this CDR3 ends without the conserved phenylalanine or tryptophan. No DNA is shown, since the ends of the CDR3 on it are uncertain; the CDR3 is the one TCRdb lists. The gene calls are TRBV4-3 and TRBJ1-2; the D call of TRBD1 is as the table states it, not checked on the DNA. CDR1 and CDR2 (germline): LGHNA, YSLEER. The CDR3 region is 12 residues in length, termini included. The CDR3 here is CASSHRTGWKFL.

This rearrangement joins TRBV5-1 to TRBJ2-7, with 7 bases that match TRBD1. The CDR3 loop spans 12 amino acids. From germline, CDR1 is SGHRS and CDR2 YFSETQ. The ends lost 4 bases at V and 7 bases at J; junction bases unmatched: 5. The CDR3 loop reads CASSLYRGEQYF. The DNA of the CDR3 is TGCGCCAGCAGCCTATACAGGGGTGAGCAGTACTTC. Full variable domain (remainder filled in from reference TRBV5-1 and TRBJ2-7): KAGVTQTPRYLIKTRGQQVTLSCSPISGHRSVSWYQQTPGQGLQFLFEYFSETQRNKGNFPGRFSGRQFSNSRSEMNVSTLELGDSALYLCASSLYRGEQYFGPGTRLTVT.

The V gene is TRBV5-1, the J gene TRBJ2-2; the match to TRBD1 covers 7 bases. Germline V gene data show CDR1 as SGHRS and CDR2 as YFSETQ. With V trimmed by 2 bases and J by 2 bases, 3 bases remained unmatched. CDR3 size: 15 residues. The CDR3 nucleotides read TGCGCCAGCAGCTTAGGACAGGAAAACACCGGGGAGCTGTTTTTT. Protein sequence: CASSLGQENTGELFF.

V is TRBV4-1 and J is TRBJ2-1; D not resolved. This CDR3 spans 16 amino acids. Germline CDR1 and CDR2: MGHRA and YSYEKL. Deletions cut 1 base from V and 9 bases from J, with 19 bases between. The CDR3 sequence: CASSQGIQWRHGEQFF. The CDR3 region has the DNA TGCGCCAGCAGCCAAGGGATTCAGTGGCGACATGGTGAGCAGTTCTTC.

The rearrangement uses TRBV5-4 and TRBJ2-7; weak D call: TRBD1 (5 bases). CDR1 and CDR2 (germline): SGHNT, YYREEE (reference sequence). The CDR3 length is 16 residues. The V gene lost 4 bases and the J gene lost 4 bases, with 21 bases spanning the gap. CDR3 sequence (DNA): TGTGCCAGCAGCCCCAGTCAAGTCCAGGGCGCGTACGAGCAGTACTTC. Translating gives CASSPSQVQGAYEQYF.

The chain employs TRBV30 and TRBJ2-3; TRBD1 matches 11 bases. The V and J ends lost 1 base and 3 bases, in that order; junction bases with no gene match: 6. Germline V gives CDR1 GTSNPN, CDR2 SVGIG (reference sequence). The CDR3 runs to 16 residues. In DNA, the CDR3 is TGTGCCTGGAGTGGGGACAGGGGGGCAAGGACAGATACGCAGTATTTT. This translates into CAWSGDRGARTDTQYF.

The chain uses TRBV7-9 and TRBJ2-7; the match to TRBD1 covers 7 bases. The CDR3 covers 14 residues. CDR1 and CDR2 (germline): SEHNR, FQNEAQ (reference sequence). V shed 5 bases and J 2 bases; nucleotides not matched to a gene: 6. DNA for the CDR3: TGTGCCAGCAGCCTAACAGGGACAGCCTACGAGCAGTACTTC. The encoded protein is CASSLTGTAYEQYF.

This clone was seen a single time. V and J are TRBV5-6 and TRBJ2-7; 8 bases map to TRBD2. The CDR3 is made up of 18 amino acids. In germline, CDR1 is SGHDT, CDR2 YYEEEE. The V segment lost 0 bases and the J segment 2 bases; nucleotides outside the gene matches: 13. In DNA form, the CDR3 reads TGTGCCAGCAGCTTGGAGGGCTATTTAGCGGGGTTCCCCTACGAGCAGTACTTC. Translating it yields CASSLEGYLAGFPYEQYF.

J is TRBJ2-5 and V is TRBV7-9; 8 bases are a match to TRBD2. Germline V CDR1 and CDR2: SEHNR, FQNEAQ (reference sequence). With 3 bases clipped from V and 1 base from J, the junction kept 7 bases outside the gene matches. The length of the CDR3 is 16 residues. The chain's CDR3 is CASSFGVAGIQETQYF. CDR3 in DNA: TGTGCCAGCAGCTTTGGTGTAGCGGGGATCCAAGAGACCCAGTACTTC.

The V gene is TRBV11-3, the J gene TRBJ1-2, with D possibly TRBD1 on 5 matching bases. The V and J ends lost 5 bases and 2 bases respectively, with 12 bases between them. Per the germline V gene, CDR1 is SGHNT and CDR2 is YENEEA. This CDR3 comprises 14 residues. DNA of the CDR3: TGTGCCAGCAGCCCGGCGGGGGGAAACTATGGCTACACCTTC. Its translation is CASSPAGGNYGYTF.